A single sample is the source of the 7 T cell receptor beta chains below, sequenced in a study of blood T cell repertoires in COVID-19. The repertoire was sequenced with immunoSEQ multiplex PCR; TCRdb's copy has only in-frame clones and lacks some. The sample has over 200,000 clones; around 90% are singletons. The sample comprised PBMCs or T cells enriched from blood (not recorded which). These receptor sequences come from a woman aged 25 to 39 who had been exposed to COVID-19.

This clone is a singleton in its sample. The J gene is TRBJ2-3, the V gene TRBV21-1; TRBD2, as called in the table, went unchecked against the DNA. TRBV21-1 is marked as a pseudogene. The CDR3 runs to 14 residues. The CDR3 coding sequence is TGTGCCAGCAGCATCGGGGGATGGACAGATACGCAGTATTTT. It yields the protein CASSIGGWTDTQYF.

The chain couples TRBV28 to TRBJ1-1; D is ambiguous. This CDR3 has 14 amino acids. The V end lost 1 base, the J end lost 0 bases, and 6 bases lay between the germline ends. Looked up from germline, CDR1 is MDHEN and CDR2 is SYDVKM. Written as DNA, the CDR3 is TGTGCCAGCAGTTTATCACCGGTGAACACTGAAGCTTTCTTT. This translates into CASSLSPVNTEAFF.

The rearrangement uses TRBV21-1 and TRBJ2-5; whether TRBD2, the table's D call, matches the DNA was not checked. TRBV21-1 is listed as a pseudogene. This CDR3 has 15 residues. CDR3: CASSRTSGGQETQYF. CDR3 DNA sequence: TGTGCCAGCAGTCGGACTAGCGGGGGGCAAGAGACCCAGTACTTC.

CDR3 region: CASSFAGLGEAFF. DNA of the CDR3: TGTGCCAGTAGTTTTGCGGGGCTAGGAGAAGCTTTCTTT. The chain has TRBV19 and TRBJ1-1; D perhaps matches TRBD1 (5 bases). The germline V gene has CDR1 LNHDA and CDR2 SQIVND (reference sequence). V shed 5 bases and J shed 8 bases, with 15 bases lying between them. This CDR3 has 13 amino acids.

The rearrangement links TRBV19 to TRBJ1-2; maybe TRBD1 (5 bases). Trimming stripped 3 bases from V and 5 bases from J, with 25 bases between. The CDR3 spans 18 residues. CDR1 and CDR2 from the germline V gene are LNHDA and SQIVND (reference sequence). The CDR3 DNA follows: TGTGCCAGTAGTATCGGGGGTGTTGAGGCTCTCAATACTTATGGCTACACCTTC. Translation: CASSIGGVEALNTYGYTF. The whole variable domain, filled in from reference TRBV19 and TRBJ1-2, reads DGGITQSPKYLFRKEGQNVTLSCEQNLNHDAMYWYRQDPGQGLRLIYYSQIVNDFQKGDIAEGYSVSREKKESFPLTVTSAQKNPTAFYLCASSIGGVEALNTYGYTFGSGTRLTVV.

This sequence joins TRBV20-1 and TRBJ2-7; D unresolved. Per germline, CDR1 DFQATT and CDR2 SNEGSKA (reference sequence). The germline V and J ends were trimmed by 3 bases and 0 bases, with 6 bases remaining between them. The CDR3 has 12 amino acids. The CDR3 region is CSASLVSYEQYF. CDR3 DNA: TGCAGTGCTAGTCTCGTCTCCTACGAGCAGTACTTC.

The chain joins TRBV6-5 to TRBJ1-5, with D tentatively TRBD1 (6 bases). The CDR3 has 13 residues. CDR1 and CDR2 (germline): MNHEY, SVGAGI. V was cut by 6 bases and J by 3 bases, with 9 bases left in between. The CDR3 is CASSRGYNQPQHF. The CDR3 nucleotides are TGTGCCAGCAGCAGGGGTTACAATCAGCCCCAGCATTTT.